One sample yielded the 17 T cell receptor beta chains listed below, sequenced in a study of molecular identifiers for immune sequencing clone quantification. TCRdb re-called the PCR reads with MiXCR, one entry per CDR3 protein. In the table there are around 460,000 distinct CDR3 sequences, 20% to 25% of which are singletons. Sequenced input: naive CD8+ T cells from blood, with Jurkat cell RNA spiked in. Subset reported: FACS-sorted CD8+CD4-CCR7+CD45RA+ naive T cells. Receptors were obtained from a human donor in good health. Some libraries in this study had Jurkat cell RNA spiked in.

This clonotype came up many times. The rearrangement links TRBV6-1 to TRBJ1-1, with 11 nucleotides matching TRBD1. In germline, CDR1 is MNHNS, CDR2 SASEGT. The CDR3 extends over 15 amino acids. The V gene end was trimmed by 4 bases and the J gene end by 0 bases; junction bases not matched to a gene: 1. The DNA for the CDR3 is TGTGCCAGCAGTGTGGACAGGGGGCTGAACACTGAAGCTTTCTTT. Translation gives CASSVDRGLNTEAFF.

J is TRBJ2-5 and V is TRBV11-3; the D is unclear. The V gene lost 4 bases and the J gene lost 2 bases, with 14 bases spanning the gap. Germline lookup yields CDR1 SGHNT and CDR2 YENEEA. CDR3 size: 15 residues. CDR3 in amino acids: CASSSGYTEQETQYF. CDR3 nucleotides: TGTGCCAGCAGCTCCGGGTACACGGAACAAGAGACCCAGTACTTC.

The rearrangement links TRBV9 to TRBJ2-3, with D perhaps matching TRBD2 (6 bases). V lost 3 bases and J 4 bases, leaving 18 bases between the germline ends. The CDR3 sequence is 16 residues long. Germline values: CDR1 SGDLS, CDR2 YYNGEE. CDR3 region: CASSAGGGLLADTQYF. CDR3 bases: TGTGCCAGCAGCGCAGGTGGAGGGCTCCTCGCAGATACGCAGTATTTT.

This chain joins TRBV10-1 and TRBJ2-2, with TRBD2 identical over 8 bases. CDR1 and CDR2 from the germline V gene are WNHNN and SYGVQD (reference sequence). This CDR3 comprises 15 residues. V shed 8 bases, J shed 1 base, and the junction held 6 bases outside the gene matches. The DNA of the CDR3 is TGCGCCAGCTCCTATAGCGGGGAGAACACCGGGGAGCTGTTTTTT. Translation: CASSYSGENTGELFF.

The rearrangement links TRBV7-8 to TRBJ2-1, with 11 bases aligning to TRBD2. With V trimmed by 7 bases and J by 4 bases, 12 bases remained unmatched. CDR3 size: 17 residues. The germline V gene encodes CDR1 SGHVS and CDR2 FQNEAQ. The CDR3 loop reads CASTQLPSGGLYNEQFF. The CDR3 bases are TGTGCCAGCACCCAGCTTCCTAGCGGGGGGTTGTACAATGAGCAGTTCTTC.

Comment on this clonotype: With a much larger clone just one base away, this may be a read error. The chain carries TRBV6-5 and TRBJ2-7; the D is unclear. The CDR3 has 13 amino acids. Between the trimmed V and J ends, which lost 8 bases and 3 bases, there was a span of 14 bases. Per germline, CDR1 MNHEY and CDR2 SVGAGI. As DNA, the CDR3 is TGTGCCAGCGGTTCTTGGAGATACTACGAGCAGTACTTC. This encodes CASGSWRYYEQYF.

In its sample, this clonotype was seen many times. CDR3 nucleotides: TGTGCCAGCAGCTTAGAGCTAGCGGGACTACAAGGTCCACCCGGGGAGCTGTTTTTT. It is translated as CASSLELAGLQGPPGELFF. The chain has TRBV7-2 and TRBJ2-2; TRBD2 matches at 9 bases. The ends lost 1 base at V and 6 bases at J; junction bases unmatched: 15. CDR1 and CDR2 (germline): SGHTA, FQGNSA. CDR3 length: 19 residues.

This rearrangement joins TRBV21-1 to TRBJ2-7; TRBD1 is the table's D call and was not checked against the DNA. TRBV21-1 is described as a pseudogene. The CDR3 extends over 17 amino acids. The CDR3 region is CASSKETNADRIYEQYF. The CDR3 nucleotides are TGTGCCAGCAGCAAAGAGACTAACGCTGACAGGATTTACGAGCAGTACTTC.

The chain is built from TRBV20-1 and TRBJ2-4; TRBD1 matches at 7 bases. The CDR3 sequence is 18 residues long. The germline gives CDR1 DFQATT, CDR2 SNEGSKA (reference sequence). The J segment lost 1 base and the V segment lost 8 bases, leaving 20 bases of the junction unmatched. As DNA, the CDR3 is TGCAGTTCTCTCCCCGACAACAGGGGTTCCTGGGCCAAAAACATTCAGTACTTC. Its translation: CSSLPDNRGSWAKNIQYF.

The chain recombines TRBV4-3 with TRBJ1-1, with D possibly matching TRBD1 (5 bases). CDR3 length: 14 residues. CDR1 is LGHNA and CDR2 is YSLEER in the germline V gene. Trimming stripped 0 bases from V and 6 bases from J, with 11 bases between. The CDR3 region has the DNA TGCGCCAGCAGCCAAGACAGGGCCGCACCTGAAGCTTTCTTT. Its translation: CASSQDRAAPEAFF.

This clonotype came up many times. The chain links TRBV7-9 to TRBJ1-5; D ambiguous. V was trimmed by 8 bases and J by 8 bases, leaving 10 bases between them. Germline V lookup: CDR1 SEHNR, CDR2 FQNEAQ (reference sequence). The CDR3 is 11 amino acids. The CDR3 sequence: CASHGRKPQHF. CDR3 sequence (DNA): TGTGCCAGCCATGGGAGGAAGCCCCAGCATTTT.

The table lists this clonotype with many counts. The genes are TRBV6-2 or TRBV6-3 and TRBJ1-5; D gene ambiguous. Germline loops: CDR1 MNHEY, CDR2 SVGEGT. Trimming shortened V by 7 bases and J by 6 bases, and 16 bases separated the two germline ends. The CDR3 runs 14 residues. Here the CDR3 DNA reads TGTGCCAGCATGGGAGAAAGTGGTATTCAGCCCCAGCATTTT. Residues: CASMGESGIQPQHF.

Ten or more counts support this clonotype. V and J are TRBV7-9 and TRBJ2-3, with 9 bases matching TRBD2. CDR1 is SEHNR and CDR2 is FQNEAQ in the germline V gene (reference sequence). The CDR3 runs 16 residues. V was clipped by 2 bases and J by 4 bases; unmatched bases: 7. Written as DNA, the CDR3 is TGTGCCAGCAGCTTAATATTAGCGGGAGACGCAGATACGCAGTATTTT. Encoded protein: CASSLILAGDADTQYF.

The V gene is TRBV12-3 or TRBV12-4, the J gene TRBJ2-3; 11 positions agree with TRBD2. After removal of 6 bases from V and 6 bases from J, the junction contained 17 bases not matched to a gene. The CDR3 sequence is 18 residues long. The CDR3 bases are TGTGCCAGCAGCCTAACGGGGTTACTAGCGGGAGTATCGGATACGCAGTATTTT. Its protein is CASSLTGLLAGVSDTQYF.

Of note for this clonotype: This clone may be a read error of a much larger clone one base away. The genes are TRBV12-3 or TRBV12-4 and TRBJ2-5; the match to TRBD1 covers 9 bases. V shed 5 bases, J shed 7 bases, and the junction held 8 bases outside the gene matches. This CDR3 is built from 14 residues. The CDR3 loop reads CASSPEDRGGTQYF. CDR3 coding DNA: TGTGCCAGCAGTCCGGAGGACAGGGGAGGGACCCAGTACTTC.

The chain's CDR3 is CASSFRIWDEKLFF. In nucleotides, the CDR3 is TGTGCCAGCAGTTTCCGGATCTGGGATGAAAAACTGTTTTTT. The V gene is TRBV28, the J gene TRBJ1-4; no definite D call. The CDR3 is 14 residues long. Deletions cut 3 bases from V and 6 bases from J, with 11 bases between. Germline V gene lookup returns CDR1 MDHEN and CDR2 SYDVKM.

In this sample, this clonotype turned up many times. The V and J genes are TRBV20-1 and TRBJ2-7, with D tentatively TRBD2 (6 bases). CDR1 and CDR2 from the germline V gene are DFQATT and SNEGSKA (reference sequence). Trimming removed 6 bases from V and 0 bases from J, with 21 bases in between. This CDR3 is built from 16 residues. CDR3 nucleotides: TGCAGTGCCGCCAGGGACTCATACCCCTACTCCTACGAGCAGTACTTC. Amino acid sequence: CSAARDSYPYSYEQYF.